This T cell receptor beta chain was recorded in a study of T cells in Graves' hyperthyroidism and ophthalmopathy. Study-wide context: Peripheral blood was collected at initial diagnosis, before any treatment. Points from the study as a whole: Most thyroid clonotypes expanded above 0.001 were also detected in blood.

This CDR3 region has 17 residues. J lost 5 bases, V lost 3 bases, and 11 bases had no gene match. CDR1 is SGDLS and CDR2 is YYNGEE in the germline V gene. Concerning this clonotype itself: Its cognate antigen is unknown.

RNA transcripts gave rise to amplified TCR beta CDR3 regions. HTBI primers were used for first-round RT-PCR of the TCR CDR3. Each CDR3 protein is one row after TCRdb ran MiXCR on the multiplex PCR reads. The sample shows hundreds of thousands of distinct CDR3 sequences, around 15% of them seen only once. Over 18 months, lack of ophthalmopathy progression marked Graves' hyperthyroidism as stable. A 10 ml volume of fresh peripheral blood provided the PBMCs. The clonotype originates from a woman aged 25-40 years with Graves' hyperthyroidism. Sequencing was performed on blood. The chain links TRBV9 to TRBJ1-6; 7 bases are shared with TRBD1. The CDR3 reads CASSGLTGAADNSPLHF. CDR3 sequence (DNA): TGTGCCAGCAGCGGACTCACAGGGGCGGCGGATAATTCACCCCTCCACTTT.